Listed below are T cell receptor beta chains from one sample, sequenced in a study of graft-versus-host responses after intestinal transplantation. The protocol was immunoSEQ multiplex PCR, while the TCRdb copy is restricted to in-frame clones and leaves out a portion. Of roughly 92,000 clones listed, approximately 87% are singletons. These TCRs are of unknown antigen specificity. Sequences were derived from unstimulated CD4+ T cells sorted from spleen or lymph node cells, sampled before intestinal transplant. The origin of the receptors is a human donor who received an intestinal transplant. The CDR3 runs from the conserved cysteine through the conserved F or W. Each record gives: clone size, J gene, V gene, D gene, CDR3 protein, CDR3 DNA. D genes are given only for firm matches. Size tells how often a clone was seen (once, few, many) or the class of an expanded clone, and some rows leave it out.

clone size: .; J gene: TRBJ1-5; V gene: TRBV6-5; D gene: .; CDR3 protein: CASRQFTGNQPQHF; CDR3 DNA: TGTGCCAGCAGACAATTCACGGGGAATCAGCCCCAGCATTTT
clone size: once; J gene: TRBJ1-1; V gene: TRBV18; D gene: .; CDR3 protein: CASSPGETNTEAFF; CDR3 DNA: TGTGCCAGCTCACCTGGAGAAACGAACACTGAAGCTTTCTTT
clone size: .; J gene: TRBJ1-2; V gene: TRBV6-5; D gene: TRBD1; CDR3 protein: CASSYGQGAIDGYTF; CDR3 DNA: TGTGCCAGCAGTTACGGACAGGGGGCAATAGATGGCTACACCTTC
clone size: .; J gene: TRBJ2-2; V gene: TRBV19; D gene: TRBD1; CDR3 protein: CASSRGLATGELFF; CDR3 DNA: TGTGCCAGTAGCAGGGGGCTGGCTACCGGGGAGCTGTTTTTT
clone size: .; J gene: TRBJ1-2; V gene: TRBV5-5; D gene: .; CDR3 protein: CASSLVAGNGYTF; CDR3 DNA: TGTGCCAGCAGCTTGGTGGCGGGGAATGGCTACACCTTC
clone size: .; J gene: TRBJ1-1; V gene: TRBV18; D gene: TRBD1; CDR3 protein: CASSPEGTVSNTEAFF; CDR3 DNA: TGTGCCAGCTCACCAGAAGGGACAGTGTCGAACACTGAAGCTTTCTTT
clone size: .; J gene: TRBJ1-2; V gene: TRBV29-1; D gene: .; CDR3 protein: CSVLGEVGYTF; CDR3 DNA: TGCAGCGTTTTGGGGGAGGTTGGCTACACCTTC
clone size: .; J gene: TRBJ1-4; V gene: TRBV6-5; D gene: .; CDR3 protein: CASSSGRAEKLFF; CDR3 DNA: TGTGCCAGCAGTTCAGGCAGGGCGGAAAAACTGTTTTTT
clone size: .; J gene: TRBJ2-1; V gene: TRBV4-1; D gene: TRBD2; CDR3 protein: CASSQVILAGEQFF; CDR3 DNA: TGCGCCAGCAGCCAAGTTATCCTAGCGGGTGAGCAGTTCTTC
clone size: .; J gene: TRBJ1-5; V gene: TRBV5-6; D gene: .; CDR3 protein: CASSLRGFSNQPQHF; CDR3 DNA: TGTGCCAGCAGCTTACGCGGATTTAGCAATCAGCCCCAGCATTTT
clone size: .; J gene: TRBJ2-7; V gene: TRBV7-2; D gene: .; CDR3 protein: CASSWTTSYEQYF; CDR3 DNA: TGTGCCAGCAGCTGGACAACTTCCTACGAGCAGTACTTC
clone size: .; J gene: TRBJ2-1; V gene: TRBV16; D gene: .; CDR3 protein: CASSPNRAGEQFF; CDR3 DNA: TGTGCCAGCAGCCCAAACAGGGCTGGGGAGCAGTTCTTC
clone size: .; J gene: TRBJ1-6; V gene: TRBV5-8; D gene: .; CDR3 protein: CASRDHRNSPLHF; CDR3 DNA: TGTGCCAGCAGGGATCACAGAAATTCACCCCTCCACTTT
clone size: .; J gene: TRBJ2-3; V gene: TRBV5-1; D gene: TRBD2; CDR3 protein: CASSPRLAGVSDTQYF; CDR3 DNA: TGCGCCAGCAGCCCAAGACTAGCGGGGGTGTCAGATACGCAGTATTTT
clone size: .; J gene: TRBJ2-7; V gene: TRBV6-5; D gene: .; CDR3 protein: CASSYSEGLAYEQYF; CDR3 DNA: TGTGCCAGCAGTTACTCGGAGGGGTTAGCCTACGAGCAGTACTTC
clone size: .; J gene: TRBJ2-2; V gene: TRBV6-1; D gene: TRBD1; CDR3 protein: CASRKTGAGELFF; CDR3 DNA: TGTGCCAGCAGGAAAACAGGGGCCGGGGAGCTGTTTTTT
clone size: .; J gene: TRBJ1-4; V gene: TRBV2; D gene: TRBD1; CDR3 protein: CASSEGGTGRLEKLFF; CDR3 DNA: TGTGCCAGCAGTGAAGGGGGGACAGGGCGATTAGAAAAACTGTTTTTT
clone size: once; J gene: TRBJ2-7; V gene: TRBV29-1; D gene: .; CDR3 protein: CSVILVPEQYF; CDR3 DNA: TGCAGCGTTATACTAGTCCCTGAGCAGTACTTC